The present TCR beta chain was sequenced within a study of blood T cell repertoires in COVID-19. For the study at large: COVID-19 samples, acute and convalescent, were from the United States, Italy and Spain. PBMCs, B-cell-depleted T cells, or T cells provided the cDNA or gDNA that made up the material.

Germline values: CDR1 SQVTM, CDR2 ANQGSEA. With 4 bases removed from V and 5 bases from J, the gap between germline ends came to 15 bases. The CDR3 is 13 residues long. The recovered donors of Cohort 3 showed two negative PCRs, clearance, or symptom resolution. Generated by immunoSEQ multiplex PCR, the TCRdb table keeps only in-frame clones and is missing some. The table has 250,000 to 300,000 clones, roughly 89% seen once. The specimen was PBMCs or T cells enriched from blood (not recorded which). The chain carries TRBV29-1 and TRBJ2-7; weak D call: TRBD1 (6 bases). This clonotype was sampled from a woman between 35 and 50 years old who had recovered from COVID-19. The CDR3 sequence is CSVATDRYDEQYF. The DNA of the CDR3 is TGCAGCGTTGCGACTGACAGGTACGACGAGCAGTACTTC.